What follows are 10 T cell receptor beta chains derived from one specimen sequenced in a study of cytomegalovirus exposure and HLA in healthy donors. The PCR used 60 Vbeta and 13 Jbeta primers. Profiling relied on immunoSEQ multiplex PCR, and the TCRdb table lists in-frame clones only, not all of them. The sample shows 140,000 to 150,000 clones, 78% of them seen only once. Source material: PBMCs. Receptors were obtained from a female donor in good health and CMV-seronegative.

The sample holds a few counts of this clone. J is TRBJ1-2 and V is TRBV6-1; D is unresolved. V lost 3 bases and J 0 bases, leaving 8 bases between the germline ends. The V gene's germline CDR1 is MNHNS and CDR2 SASEGT. The CDR3 sequence is 14 residues long. CDR3 sequence reads: CASSESGANYGYTF. For the CDR3, the DNA is TGTGCCAGCAGTGAGTCGGGAGCTAACTATGGCTACACCTTC.

This clone has a single count. CDR3 bases: TGTGCCAGCAGTGAACCAGGGGCGAACACCGGGGAGCTGTTTTTT. Translating gives CASSEPGANTGELFF. The J gene is TRBJ2-2, the V gene TRBV25-1, with D tentatively TRBD1 (6 bases). Trimming shortened V by 2 bases and J by 0 bases, and 7 bases separated the two germline ends. CDR1 and CDR2 from the germline V gene are MGHDK and SYGVNS. The CDR3 contains 15 residues.

The rearrangement links TRBV7-3 to TRBJ2-2; 8 positions match TRBD1. The CDR3 sequence is 16 residues long. The V gene's germline CDR1 is SGHTA and CDR2 FQGTGA. The V segment lost 5 bases and the J segment 1 base; nucleotides outside the gene matches: 6. The CDR3 nucleotides read TGTGCCAGCAGCCCGTCTGGACAGGGGAACACCGGGGAGCTGTTTTTT. Translated, it gives CASSPSGQGNTGELFF.

V is TRBV5-1 and J is TRBJ1-1, with 7 nucleotides matching TRBD1. The CDR3 consists of 15 residues. Germline V gene lookup returns CDR1 SGHRS and CDR2 YFSETQ. The J segment lost 4 bases and the V segment lost 1 base, leaving 7 bases of the junction unmatched. The CDR3 is CASSLQGDGRTEAFF. Here the CDR3 DNA reads TGCGCCAGCAGCTTGCAGGGGGACGGCCGCACTGAAGCTTTCTTT.

V gene TRBV7-9 combines with J gene TRBJ1-5; D uncertain. The CDR3 sequence is 13 residues long. V was clipped by 1 base and J by 8 bases, with 9 bases between them. CDR1 SEHNR and CDR2 FQNEAQ come from the germline V gene (reference sequence). As DNA, the CDR3 is TGTGCCAGCAGCTTAGGAGCGAGGGAGCCCCAGCATTTT. Translation: CASSLGAREPQHF.

This clone occurred once. The V and J genes are TRBV28 and TRBJ2-5; D is unresolved. The V end was cut by 2 bases, the J end by 1 base, with 8 bases between. CDR1 MDHEN and CDR2 SYDVKM come from the germline V gene. The CDR3 sequence is 14 residues long. The CDR3 region has the DNA TGTGCCAGCAGTTTAACGCACTCCCAAGAGACCCAGTACTTC. It is translated as CASSLTHSQETQYF.

CDR3 sequence (DNA): TGTGCCAGCAGCCCCACCCAGACAAGGATAAATGAAAAACTGTTTTTT. Translation: CASSPTQTRINEKLFF. This chain uses TRBV27 with TRBJ1-4; D is unresolved. V was cut by 6 bases and J by 5 bases, with 19 bases left in between. CDR1 and CDR2 (germline): MNHEY, SMNVEV (reference sequence). CDR3 length equals 16 residues.

The V gene is TRBV12-5, the J gene TRBJ1-5; D might be TRBD1 (5 bases). The CDR3 runs to 16 residues. The V gene lost 1 base and the J gene lost 1 base, with 11 bases spanning the gap. Germline CDR1 and CDR2: LGHNT and FRNRAP. DNA of the CDR3: TGTGCTAGTGGTTTGGAGCCACAGGCGAGCAATCAGCCCCAGCATTTT. This encodes CASGLEPQASNQPQHF.

The chain combines TRBV6-5 with TRBJ1-2, with a tentative D call TRBD1 (5 bases). The germline CDR1 and CDR2 sequences are MNHEY and SVGAGI. Trimming pared 6 bases from V and 8 bases from J, leaving 16 bases between. The CDR3 has 13 amino acids. CDR3 in amino acids: CASSPSRAGGYTF. In DNA, the CDR3 is TGTGCCAGCAGCCCTTCCAGGGCAGGCGGCTACACCTTC.

This sequence joins TRBV29-1 and TRBJ2-7; the D is unclear. Germline CDR1 and CDR2: SQVTM and ANQGSEA. Trimming took off 4 bases at V and 5 bases at J, with 12 bases between the two ends. The CDR3 has 12 residues. This CDR3 reads CSVGKRGNEQYF. The CDR3 DNA sequence: TGCAGCGTTGGGAAGAGAGGCAACGAGCAGTACTTC.